The 13 T cell receptor beta chains reported below all come from one sample, sequenced in a study of blood T cell repertoires in COVID-19. TCRdb keeps only in-frame clones here, not all; method: immunoSEQ multiplex PCR. The repertoire includes 200,000 to 300,000 clones, 80% to 90% of them detected once, and roughly 1.4% sits in the top ten. What was sequenced was peripheral blood. The receptors here all came from an elderly man with acute or convalescent COVID-19.

The DNA for the CDR3 is TGTGCCAGCACCATCGGGGGGAGGTACAATGAGCAGTTCTTC. Protein: CASTIGGRYNEQFF. The chain is built from TRBV28 and TRBJ2-1; TRBD2 aligns across 7 bases. In germline, CDR1 is MDHEN, CDR2 SYDVKM. V lost 7 bases, J lost 4 bases, and 7 bases stayed unmatched. This CDR3 is 14 amino acids long.

The chain combines TRBV30 with TRBJ2-3, with 7 nucleotides matching TRBD2. V lost 4 bases and J lost 1; bases outside the gene matches: 11. The CDR3 runs 16 residues. Germline V gene sequence: CDR1 GTSNPN, CDR2 SVGIG (reference sequence). The CDR3 DNA follows: TGTGCCTGGATACCTATACGGGGGGAGGGCACAGATACGCAGTATTTT. Its translation is CAWIPIRGEGTDTQYF.

This chain links TRBV20-1 with TRBJ1-2, with TRBD1 identical over 9 bases. CDR1 is DFQATT and CDR2 is SNEGSKA in the germline V gene (reference sequence). This CDR3 spans 14 amino acids. Germline trimming cut 3 bases from V and 6 bases from J; bases unmatched to any gene: 8. The CDR3 DNA reads TGCAGTGCTAGTACGGGACAGGGTGCCGATGGCTACACCTTC. The encoded protein is CSASTGQGADGYTF.

V usage is TRBV24-1 and J usage is TRBJ1-2; 10 nucleotides align to TRBD1. Unmatched junction bases numbered 6, after V lost 4 bases and J lost 11 bases. The CDR3 extends over 13 amino acids. Germline V gives CDR1 KGHDR, CDR2 SFDVKD. This CDR3 reads CATSELTGGQYTF. Written as DNA, the CDR3 is TGTGCCACCAGTGAGCTGACAGGGGGCCAGTACACCTTC.

The chain has TRBV3-1 (or the pseudogene TRBV3-2) and TRBJ2-7, with D unclear. The length of the CDR3 is 12 residues. Germline V gives CDR1 LGHDT, CDR2 YNNKEL (reference sequence). Trimming pared 1 base from V and 3 bases from J, leaving 4 bases between. The CDR3 nucleotides read TGTGCCAGCAGCCAAGGGAGCTACGAGCAGTACTTC. It is translated as CASSQGSYEQYF.

V usage is TRBV6-7 and J usage is TRBJ2-7; D unresolved. TRBV6-7 has ORF status, its function being uncertain. V lost 2 bases to trimming and J lost 4 bases, with 9 bases between them. This CDR3 spans 13 amino acids. CDR3 sequence: CASSYKKPYEQYF. The CDR3 bases are TGTGCCAGCAGTTACAAAAAGCCTTACGAGCAGTACTTC.

This rearrangement joins TRBV20-1 to TRBJ1-2; no reliable D call. Germline V gives CDR1 DFQATT, CDR2 SNEGSKA (reference sequence). The CDR3 runs to 12 residues. Trimming left V 3 bases short and J 6 bases short, with 11 bases between. CDR3 residues: CSASYLSDGYTF. DNA for the CDR3: TGCAGTGCTAGTTACCTCTCGGATGGCTACACCTTC.

For the CDR3, the DNA is TGTGCCAGCAGCTTAGTTCCAGAGAACACTGAAGCTTTCTTT. Translating it yields CASSLVPENTEAFF. This chain connects TRBV7-2 to TRBJ1-1; D is undetermined. Germline V CDR1 and CDR2: SGHTA, FQGNSA. CDR3 length equals 14 residues. V gave up 1 base and J gave up 1 base, with 7 bases separating them. Full variable domain (outside the CDR3, taken from reference TRBV7-2 and TRBJ1-1): GAGVSQSPSNKVTEKGKDVELRCDPISGHTALYWYRQSLGQGLEFLIYFQGNSAPDKSGLPSDRFSAERTGGSVSTLTIQRTQQEDSAVYLCASSLVPENTEAFFGQGTRLTVV.

This chain uses TRBV7-2 with TRBJ2-7, with no clear D. Per germline, CDR1 SGHTA and CDR2 FQGNSA. Trimming shortened V by 1 base and J by 6 bases, and 10 bases separated the two germline ends. The CDR3 sequence is 13 residues long. The CDR3 region is CASSLDPFGEQYF. CDR3 coding DNA: TGTGCCAGCAGCTTAGACCCCTTCGGCGAGCAGTACTTC.

The genes are TRBV5-4 and TRBJ1-5; no firm D call. CDR1 and CDR2 (germline): SGHNT, YYREEE (reference sequence). The CDR3 has 20 residues. The germline V and J ends were trimmed by 4 bases and 0 bases, with 26 bases remaining between them. This CDR3 is CASSSVGRSRGIYSNQPQHF. The CDR3 DNA follows: TGTGCCAGCAGCAGTGTAGGCCGTTCCCGCGGTATATATAGCAATCAGCCCCAGCATTTT.

This chain connects TRBV7-3 to TRBJ1-1; the match to TRBD1 covers 9 bases. The CDR3 is 14 amino acids. Trimming cost V 5 bases and J 1 base; bases outside gene matches: 2. The germline V gene encodes CDR1 SGHTA and CDR2 FQGTGA. The CDR3 DNA reads TGTGCCAGCAGCCCGGGACAGGGGAACACTGAAGCTTTCTTT. The encoded protein is CASSPGQGNTEAFF.

V is TRBV4-2 and J is TRBJ2-2; TRBD2 matches 11 bases. Trimming cost V 6 bases and J 3 bases; bases outside gene matches: 9. This CDR3 contains 17 residues. The germline V gene has CDR1 LGHNA and CDR2 YNFKEQ. The CDR3 sequence is CASRDSGRAWDTGELFF. CDR3 bases: TGTGCCAGCAGAGATAGCGGGAGGGCCTGGGACACCGGGGAGCTGTTTTTT.

The rearrangement links TRBV6-6 to TRBJ2-5, with TRBD2 matching 9 bases. The CDR3 sequence is 14 residues long. Germline V gene data show CDR1 as MNHNY and CDR2 as SVGAGI (reference sequence). Trimming at V came to 2 bases and at J to 4 bases, leaving 2 bases not matched to a gene. DNA of the CDR3: TGTGCCAGCAGTTACGGCGGGGGGGGAGAGACCCAGTACTTC. Amino acid sequence: CASSYGGGGETQYF.